One T cell receptor (beta chain) is described in this entry. Its antigen is undetermined. A junction boundary mismatches the germline segment, possibly from a read error. CDR1 is SGHAT and CDR2 is FQNNGV in the germline V gene. The CDR3 runs 12 residues. This sample was taken from a study of siplizumab effects on memory and regulatory T cells. Study results and limitations: Treg-derived clones made up an average of roughly 70% of mappable alloreactive CD4+ clones with siplizumab and more than 25% in controls. Significant reduction of alloreactive sequences traceable to unstimulated CD4+ memory cells was observed with siplizumab.

Generated by immunoSEQ multiplex PCR, the TCRdb table keeps only in-frame clones and is missing some. Among approximately 100,000 clones listed, around 92% were seen once. This clonotype was sampled from a human donor in good health. The chain has TRBV11-2 and TRBJ2-3; 10 positions agree with TRBD1. Sequenced: Tregs sorted from blood. CDR3 nucleotide sequence: TGTGCCAGCAGTTTAGACAGGGGGCGCTTTTATTTT. Translating it yields CASSLDRGRFYF.